This TCR beta chain was recovered during a study of metastatic and nonmetastatic thyroid tumors. TCRdb redid the clone calls on the PCR reads using MiXCR. The sample lists around 29,000 clones, roughly 23% occurring once. Treatment of any kind had been given to no patient before thyroid surgery. By share, this clone ranks as large. The CDR3 has 14 amino acids. Between the trimmed V and J ends, which lost 6 bases and 6 bases, there was a span of 21 bases. Germline V gene sequence: CDR1 DFQATT, CDR2 SNEGSKA (reference sequence). The V gene is TRBV20-1, the J gene TRBJ2-7, with no clear D. This clonotype was obtained from a female donor with papillary thyroid cancer or a benign thyroid nodule (not recorded which). Some clones in this sample may be carry-over from other donors' samples. Sequencing used blood. The CDR3 DNA reads as TGCAGTGCGAGCAAGGGTGAAGGCTTTCTCGAGCAGTACTTC. Its translation is CSASKGEGFLEQYF.